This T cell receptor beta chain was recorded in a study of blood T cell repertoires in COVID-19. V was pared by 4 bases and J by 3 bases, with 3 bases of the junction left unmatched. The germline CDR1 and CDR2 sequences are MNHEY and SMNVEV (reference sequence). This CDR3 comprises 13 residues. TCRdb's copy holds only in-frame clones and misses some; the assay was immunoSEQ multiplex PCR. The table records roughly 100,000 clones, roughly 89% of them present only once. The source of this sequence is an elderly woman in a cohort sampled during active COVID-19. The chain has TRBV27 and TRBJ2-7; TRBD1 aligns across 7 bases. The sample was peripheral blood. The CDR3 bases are TGTGCCAGCAGTTATTACAGGGGCTACGAGCAGTACTTC. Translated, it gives CASSYYRGYEQYF.